This T cell receptor (beta chain) is from a study of breast tumors, draining lymph nodes, adjacent tissues. General observations from the study: Data fit most tumor T cells coming from lymph node, expanding in tumor. Compared with basal-like, luminal-like tumors shared significantly more repertoire with nontumor tissue. Tumor repertoires ranked between lymph nodes and nontumor tissue in diversity, with V and J gene preferences. Data only fit, rather than demonstrated, lymph node origin of most tumor T cells.

Breast cancer patients provided tissue from their axillary draining lymph nodes. Trimming shortened V by 4 bases and J by 11 bases, and 21 bases separated the two germline ends. The germline V gene encodes CDR1 SNHLY and CDR2 FYNNEI. The CDR3 extends over 15 amino acids. Details on this clonotype: Its target is not known.

TCRdb redid the calling of the multiplex PCR reads with MiXCR, one entry per CDR3 protein. The sample contains about 230,000 distinct CDR3 sequences, around 32% of which appear only once. Sequenced sample: axillary lymph node tissue. This TCR came from a female donor with breast cancer. Some clones in this sample may be carry-over from other donors' samples. This sequence joins TRBV2 and TRBJ1-5, with D uncertain. CDR3 nucleotides: TGTGCCAGCAGTGCAGCGGGTGCAACCCAAGAGACCCAGCATTTT. Its translation: CASSAAGATQETQHF. Full variable domain (remainder filled in from reference TRBV2 and TRBJ1-5): EPEVTQTPSHQVTQMGQEVILRCVPISNHLYFYWYRQILGQKVEFLVSFYNNEISEKSEIFDDQFSVERPDGSNFTLKIRSTKLEDSAMYFCASSAAGATQETQHFGDGTRLSIL.